Below, 26 T cell receptor beta chains from the same sample are listed, as sequenced in a study of T cells in Graves' hyperthyroidism and ophthalmopathy. What was amplified from RNA transcripts were TCR beta CDR3 regions. During a first-round RT-PCR of the TCR CDR3, the HTBI primer set was used. TCRdb analysed the multiplex PCR reads with MiXCR anew, one entry per CDR3 protein. Found here are approximately 630,000 distinct CDR3 sequences, under 20% of them singletons; the top ten hold around 3.9%. Sequencing was done on a sample of blood. These receptors all come from a woman aged 25-40 years with Graves' hyperthyroidism.

The sample holds many counts of this clonotype. This sequence joins TRBV30 and TRBJ2-7; D tentatively reads TRBD1 or TRBD2 (5 bases each). CDR3 size: 14 residues. Trimming took 5 bases from V and 5 from J, leaving 19 bases between them. CDR1 is GTSNPN and CDR2 is SVGIG in the germline V gene (reference sequence). The CDR3 DNA reads as TGTGCCTGGGCGGCGGGCAGGGTTTTCCACGAGCAGTACTTC. Protein: CAWAAGRVFHEQYF.

J is TRBJ1-1 and V is TRBV29-1; D gene unclear. The CDR3 sequence is 13 residues long. CDR1 is SQVTM, CDR2 ANQGSEA, per germline. Trimming took off 7 bases at V and 0 bases at J, with 12 bases between the two ends. The CDR3 region is CSARRAMNTEAFF. CDR3 nucleotide sequence: TGCAGCGCACGGAGGGCCATGAACACTGAAGCTTTCTTT.

This clonotype was seen at least ten times. The J gene is TRBJ2-3, the V gene TRBV3-1; a possible D gene is TRBD2 (5 bases). CDR1 and CDR2 (germline): LGHDT, YNNKEL (reference sequence). V was pared by 5 bases and J by 0 bases, with 9 bases between. The CDR3 consists of 14 residues. For the CDR3, the DNA is TGTGCCAGCAGCGCGGAGGTGAGCACAGATACGCAGTATTTT. It translates to CASSAEVSTDTQYF.

This clonotype occurred a few times. The chain combines TRBV27 with TRBJ1-2; 11 bases align to TRBD1. The CDR3 extends over 17 amino acids. CDR1 is MNHEY and CDR2 is SMNVEV in the germline V gene (reference sequence). V lost 3 bases to trimming and J lost 4 bases; unmatched junction nucleotides: 10. The CDR3 DNA reads TGTGCCAGCAGTTTCTTAATCGGGACAGGGGGGAGCTATGGCTACACCTTC. The encoded protein is CASSFLIGTGGSYGYTF.

This clonotype showed up many times. The gene calls are TRBV28 and TRBJ1-5, with 8 bases lining up with TRBD1. The CDR3 extends over 15 amino acids. J lost 6 bases, V lost 3 bases, and 7 bases had no gene match. Germline values: CDR1 MDHEN, CDR2 SYDVKM. CDR3 amino acids: CASSFFGQGFQPQHF. The CDR3, as DNA: TGTGCCAGCAGTTTTTTCGGACAGGGATTTCAGCCCCAGCATTTT. Using reference TRBV28 and TRBJ1-5 for the parts outside the CDR3, the full variable domain is DVKVTQSSRYLVKRTGEKVFLECVQDMDHENMFWYRQDPGLGLRLIYFSYDVKMKEKGDIPEGYSVSREKKERFSLILESASTNQTSMYLCASSFFGQGFQPQHFGDGTRLSIL.

As regards this clonotype: A much larger clone differs by one base, so this may be a read error. The V gene is TRBV7-2, the J gene TRBJ2-3, with D maybe TRBD2 (6 bases). The V end lost 5 bases, the J end lost 6 bases, and 21 bases lay between the germline ends. The CDR3 has 16 residues. Germline values: CDR1 SGHTA, CDR2 FQGNSA. The CDR3 spells CASSLFRESLRDTQYF. The DNA of the CDR3 is TGTGCCAGCAGCCTATTTCGGGAGTCCCTTAGGGATACGCAGTATTTT.

V and J are TRBV20-1 and TRBJ2-1; 15 bases agree with TRBD2. Germline V gene data show CDR1 as DFQATT and CDR2 as SNEGSKA (reference sequence). Losses at the gene ends were 4 bases for V and 8 bases for J; bases not matched to a gene: 9. The CDR3 has 16 residues. In nucleotides, the CDR3 is TGCAGTGCTATTTGGACTAGCGGGAGGGCCGCGGATGAGCAGTTCTTC. This codes for CSAIWTSGRAADEQFF.

This clonotype was observed many times. CDR3 region: CASSWTVNNEQFF. The CDR3 nucleotides read TGCGCCAGCAGTTGGACAGTCAACAATGAGCAGTTCTTC. V usage is TRBV5-1 and J usage is TRBJ2-1, with D possibly being TRBD1 (6 bases). The germline gives CDR1 SGHRS, CDR2 YFSETQ. The V end lost 5 bases, the J end lost 5 bases, and 11 bases lay between the germline ends. The CDR3 is made up of 13 amino acids.

This chain uses TRBV16 with TRBJ2-7; possibly TRBD2 for D (6 bases). Germline CDR1 KGHSY, CDR2 FQNENV. There are 14 residues in the CDR3. Trimming shortened V by 2 bases and J by 6 bases, and 14 bases separated the two germline ends. The CDR3 spells CASSQVGGHFEQYF. The CDR3 region has the DNA TGTGCCAGCAGCCAAGTAGGAGGGCACTTCGAGCAGTACTTC.

This chain connects TRBV5-4 to TRBJ2-7; 7 nucleotides line up with TRBD2. CDR1 is SGHNT, CDR2 YYREEE, per germline (reference sequence). The CDR3 contains 14 residues. J lost 2 bases, V lost 0 bases, and 2 bases had no gene match. CDR3 sequence (DNA): TGTGCCAGCAGCTTGGTGGGACTAACCTACGAGCAGTACTTC. Translating it yields CASSLVGLTYEQYF.

The table lists this clonotype with many counts. This chain uses TRBV28 with TRBJ1-5; tentatively, D is TRBD1 (6 bases). The germline gives CDR1 MDHEN, CDR2 SYDVKM. V lost 6 bases and J 6 bases, leaving 18 bases between the germline ends. The CDR3 is 15 residues long. The CDR3 here is CASSLTGQRSQPQHF. Here the CDR3 DNA reads TGTGCCAGCAGCCTCACAGGGCAACGTAGTCAGCCCCAGCATTTT.

There are many counts of this clonotype. This rearrangement joins TRBV7-2 to TRBJ2-3; 7 bases are shared with TRBD2. The CDR3 totals 16 residues. Germline CDR1 SGHTA, CDR2 FQGNSA. V was pared by 7 bases and J by 2 bases, with 12 bases of the junction left unmatched. This CDR3 is CASNHLAESYTDTQYF. CDR3 bases: TGTGCCAGCAACCACCTAGCGGAGAGCTACACAGATACGCAGTATTTT. Filled out from reference TRBV7-2 and TRBJ2-3, the complete variable domain reads GAGVSQSPSNKVTEKGKDVELRCDPISGHTALYWYRQSLGQGLEFLIYFQGNSAPDKSGLPSDRFSAERTGGSVSTLTIQRTQQEDSAVYLCASNHLAESYTDTQYFGPGTRLTVL.

This clonotype has at least ten counts. Here the CDR3 DNA reads TGCAGTGCCGCAGGACCGACAGATACGCAGTATTTT. Its translation: CSAAGPTDTQYF. This chain connects TRBV20-1 to TRBJ2-3, with D hard to call. Trimming shortened V by 6 bases and J by 3 bases, and 10 bases separated the two germline ends. Germline assignment: CDR1 DFQATT and CDR2 SNEGSKA (reference sequence). This CDR3 is 12 amino acids long.

This clonotype was detected many times. This chain uses TRBV12-3 or TRBV12-4 with TRBJ1-1, with 7 bases fitting TRBD1. This CDR3 region has 15 residues. J gave up 2 bases and V 6 bases, and 9 bases lay outside the gene matches. CDR3 residues: CASRSRQGPNTEAFF. The CDR3 DNA follows: TGTGCCAGCAGGTCTAGACAGGGCCCCAACACTGAAGCTTTCTTT.

This clonotype was counted between two and nine times. The chain has TRBV24-1 and TRBJ2-2, with D possibly being TRBD1 (7 bases). Deletions cut 7 bases from V and 0 bases from J, with 14 bases between. CDR1 and CDR2 (germline): KGHDR, SFDVKD. The CDR3 covers 16 residues. The CDR3 loop is CATRRDRLANTGELFF. In DNA form, the CDR3 reads TGTGCCACCAGGCGGGACAGACTAGCGAACACCGGGGAGCTGTTTTTT.

The chain has TRBV5-6 and TRBJ1-2, with D maybe TRBD1 (5 bases). The CDR3 is made up of 15 amino acids. V lost 5 bases and J 3 bases, leaving 17 bases between the germline ends. Germline V gene lookup returns CDR1 SGHDT and CDR2 YYEEEE. CDR3 nucleotide sequence: TGTGCCAGCAGTTTCACCGGGGGGAGCGACTATGGCTACACCTTC. Translated, it gives CASSFTGGSDYGYTF.

This clonotype was found many times. The V gene is TRBV5-8, the J gene TRBJ2-3, with D perhaps matching TRBD1 (6 bases). The CDR3 runs to 16 residues. Trimming shortened V by 3 bases and J by 2 bases, and 16 bases separated the two germline ends. Germline values: CDR1 SGHTS, CDR2 YDEGEE. The CDR3 spells CASSYRTWGPTDTQYF. The DNA for the CDR3 is TGTGCCAGCAGCTACAGGACTTGGGGGCCCACAGATACGCAGTATTTT. Complete variable domain (other parts from reference TRBV5-8 and TRBJ2-3): EAGVTQSPTHLIKTRGQQATLRCSPISGHTSVYWYQQALGLGLQFLLWYDEGEERNRGNFPPRFSGRQFPNYSSELNVNALELEDSALYLCASSYRTWGPTDTQYFGPGTRLTVL.

The chain employs TRBV18 and TRBJ1-2; no firm D call. This CDR3 is built from 14 residues. V lost 0 bases and J lost 8, with 13 bases in between. The germline CDR1 and CDR2 sequences are KGHSH and LQKENI. CDR3 region: CASSPPTRVDGYTF. CDR3 nucleotides: TGTGCCAGCTCACCACCGACACGGGTTGACGGCTACACCTTC.

This clonotype was recorded at least ten times. The chain has TRBV11-3 and TRBJ2-1, with TRBD2 matching over 8 bases. Germline V CDR1 and CDR2: SGHNT, YENEEA. CDR3 length equals 16 residues. After removal of 2 bases from V and 4 bases from J, the junction contained 7 bases not matched to a gene. CDR3 sequence (DNA): TGTGCCAGCAGCTTATGGACTAGCCAAAAGTACAATGAGCAGTTCTTC. It is translated as CASSLWTSQKYNEQFF.

This clonotype has only a few counts. CDR3 sequence reads: CASKETLNYGYTF. In DNA, the CDR3 is TGTGCCAGCAAAGAAACCTTAAACTATGGCTACACCTTC. The chain couples TRBV2 to TRBJ1-2; D not certain. Trimming shortened V by 7 bases and J by 2 bases, and 11 bases separated the two germline ends. The V gene's germline CDR1 is SNHLY and CDR2 FYNNEI. CDR3 length equals 13 residues.

The chain combines TRBV20-1 with TRBJ2-4; D may be TRBD1 (5 bases). The CDR3 is 12 residues long. CDR1 and CDR2 from the germline V gene are DFQATT and SNEGSKA (reference sequence). The V gene lost 0 bases and the J gene lost 6 bases, with 6 bases spanning the gap. The CDR3 nucleotides are TGCAGTGCTAGAGATGACAGAAACATTCAGTACTTC. It yields the protein CSARDDRNIQYF.

This clonotype was recorded a few times. This chain uses TRBV27 with TRBJ1-5; 8 positions agree with TRBD1. Looked up from germline, CDR1 is MNHEY and CDR2 is SMNVEV (reference sequence). The CDR3 runs 13 residues. J gave up 9 bases and V 3 bases, and 4 bases lay outside the gene matches. The CDR3 DNA is TGTGCCAGCAGTTTCGGGACAGGTCTGCCCCAGCATTTT. It specifies CASSFGTGLPQHF.

The chain links TRBV6-2 or TRBV6-3 to TRBJ2-7; TRBD2 matches 15 bases. The V and J ends lost 4 bases and 9 bases, in that order; junction bases with no gene match: 1. The germline V gene encodes CDR1 MNHEY and CDR2 SVGEGT. CDR3 size: 13 residues. The CDR3 DNA is TGTGCCAGCAGTTCGGGACTAGCGGGGGGGCAGTACTTC. It codes for CASSSGLAGGQYF.

This clonotype was seen ten or more times. The chain uses TRBV2 and TRBJ1-1; 9 nucleotides match TRBD1. J was trimmed by 5 bases and V by 1 base; bases with no gene match: 5. Germline loops: CDR1 SNHLY, CDR2 FYNNEI. The CDR3 length is 15 residues. The CDR3 reads CASSEDRGRRTEAFF. The CDR3 bases are TGTGCCAGCAGTGAAGACAGGGGGCGCAGGACTGAAGCTTTCTTT.

This clonotype has ten or more counts. The chain uses TRBV20-1 and TRBJ2-1, with TRBD2 matching over 9 bases. CDR3 length: 15 amino acids. CDR1 is DFQATT and CDR2 is SNEGSKA in the germline V gene (reference sequence). The ends lost 5 bases at V and 8 bases at J; junction bases unmatched: 13. Here the CDR3 reads CSAWAGAGGLYEQFF. The CDR3 nucleotides read TGCAGTGCTTGGGCGGGAGCGGGAGGACTCTATGAGCAGTTCTTC.

As regards this clonotype: This sequence may be a read error, since a much larger clone differs from it by one base. This chain connects TRBV6-1 to TRBJ2-5; 7 bases match TRBD2. The CDR3 is made up of 14 amino acids. From germline, CDR1 is MNHNS and CDR2 SASEGT. The trim removed 6 bases at V and 0 bases at J, leaving 4 bases unmatched. The CDR3 loop reads CASRGGGDQETQYF. For the CDR3, the DNA is TGTGCCAGCAGGGGGGGGGGGGACCAAGAGACCCAGTACTTC.